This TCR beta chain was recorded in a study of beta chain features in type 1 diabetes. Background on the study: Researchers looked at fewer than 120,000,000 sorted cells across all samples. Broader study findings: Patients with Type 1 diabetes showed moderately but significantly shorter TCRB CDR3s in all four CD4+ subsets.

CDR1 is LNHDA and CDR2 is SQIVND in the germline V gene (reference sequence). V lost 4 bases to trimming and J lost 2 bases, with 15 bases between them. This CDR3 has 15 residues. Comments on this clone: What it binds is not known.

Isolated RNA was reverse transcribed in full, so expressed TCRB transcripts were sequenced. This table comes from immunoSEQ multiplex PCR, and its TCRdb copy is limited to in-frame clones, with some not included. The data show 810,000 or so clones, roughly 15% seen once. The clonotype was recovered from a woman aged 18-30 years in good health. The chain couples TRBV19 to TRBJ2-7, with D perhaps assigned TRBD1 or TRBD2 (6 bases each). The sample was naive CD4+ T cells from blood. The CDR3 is CASSTDSGGAYEQYF. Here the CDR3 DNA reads TGTGCCAGTAGTACGGACAGCGGCGGGGCCTACGAGCAGTACTTC.